Reported below is one T cell receptor (beta chain). Its specificity is unknown. Baseline was the first blood sampling point, followed by cycle 4 day 1 and cycle 7 day 1. This CDR3 contains 16 residues. The germline gives CDR1 WSHSY, CDR2 SAAADI. The V and J ends lost 8 bases and 7 bases, in that order; junction bases with no gene match: 14. This record comes from a study of OX40 agonist ivuxolimab in advanced cancers. About the study: Males comprised 82.7% of the group, whose mean age was approximately 60 years (range 23 to 79). Regarding the study as a whole: Among the least clonally expanded were partial responders at 0.1-3.0 mg/kg.

Libraries were prepared by immunoSEQ multiplex PCR; TCRdb keeps only in-frame clonotypes and omits some of them. The table includes 70,000 or so clones, 84% detected once. The chain combines TRBV10-2 with TRBJ2-1; the match to TRBD2 covers 10 bases. This TCR was recovered from an adult with an advanced solid tumor such as melanoma, head and neck, liver or kidney cancer. The specimen comprised CD4+ or CD8+ T cells sorted from blood, sampled in a trial of the OX40 agonist ivuxolimab. The CDR3 coding sequence is TGCGCCAGCCTCATGTCTTCGGCTAGCGGGAGAAATGAGCAGTTCTTC. Protein sequence: CASLMSSASGRNEQFF.